The source of this T cell receptor beta chain is a study of a mutant IDH1 vaccine in newly diagnosed glioma. Germline CDR1 reads PRHDT; CDR2 reads FYEKMQ (reference sequence). V was pared by 6 bases and J by 4 bases, with 13 bases of the junction left unmatched. The CDR3 sequence is 16 residues long. Clones were sequenced by immunoSEQ multiplex PCR, and TCRdb holds only the in-frame ones, with some missing. Of about 50,000 clones listed, roughly 92% were seen once; the top ten hold approximately 2.5%. In the case of this clone: Its matching antigen is unknown.

The time point was: week 35, safety follow-up. Every single dose of the vaccine, 300 ug of mutant IDH1 20-mer peptide, came with topical imiquimod. Specimen: PBMCs, collected from a glioma patient whose treatment included an IDH1 peptide vaccine. V gene TRBV13 combines with J gene TRBJ2-7, with 9 nucleotides matching TRBD2. The TCR comes from a man between 45 and 60 years old with glioma. CDR3: CASRRLVRGGRYEQYF. CDR3 coding DNA: TGTGCCAGCAGGAGACTCGTGCGGGGGGGCCGGTACGAGCAGTACTTC.